The 15 T cell receptor beta chains below all came from one sample that was sequenced in a study of T and B cells in COVID-19 patients. From blood, roughly 250-500 ng of genomic DNA served as TRB template. TRB rearrangements were amplified by multiplex PCR with BIOMED2 TRB-A/B primers. TCRdb re-derived calls from the multiplex PCR reads in MiXCR, one entry per CDR3 protein. The sample comprises thousands of distinct CDR3 sequences, about a fifth of which are singletons, and 9% to 13% rests with the top ten. The sample was blood. The origin of the receptors is a human donor with active COVID-19.

Only a few counts were recorded for this clonotype. The CDR3 sequence: CASSGPGLGTYEQYF. The CDR3 bases are TGTGCCAGCAGCGGACCGGGACTGGGAACCTACGAGCAGTACTTC. The chain recombines TRBV5-4 with TRBJ2-7; tentatively, D is TRBD2 (6 bases). This CDR3 is built from 15 residues. Trimming pared 4 bases from V and 2 bases from J, leaving 16 bases between. Germline V lookup: CDR1 SGHNT, CDR2 YYREEE (reference sequence). The whole variable domain, filled in from reference TRBV5-4 and TRBJ2-7, reads ETGVTQSPTHLIKTRGQQVTLRCSSQSGHNTVSWYQQALGQGPQFIFQYYREEENGRGNFPPRFSGLQFPNYSSELNVNALELDDSALYLCASSGPGLGTYEQYFGPGTRLTVT.

The rearrangement joins TRBV18 to TRBJ1-5; no reliable D call. The CDR3 runs 12 residues. V lost 1 base and J lost 6, with 4 bases in between. In germline, CDR1 is KGHSH, CDR2 LQKENI. CDR3 nucleotide sequence: TGTGCCAGCTCACCACATATTCAGCCCCAGCATTTT. Protein sequence: CASSPHIQPQHF.

This clonotype ranks as medium-sized. The rearrangement uses TRBV6-6 and TRBJ2-1, with no clear D. Germline V gives CDR1 MNHNY, CDR2 SVGAGI (reference sequence). V was shortened by 6 bases and J by 9 bases, with 12 bases between the two germline ends. The CDR3 loop spans 12 amino acids. DNA of the CDR3: TGTGCCAGCAGCGAGTTTGAGGTTGAGCAGTTCTTC. Protein product: CASSEFEVEQFF.

This clonotype is termed medium-sized. The V and J genes are TRBV19 and TRBJ1-4, with 7 bases matching TRBD1. This CDR3 region has 15 residues. Germline CDR1 and CDR2: LNHDA and SQIVND (reference sequence). Unmatched junction bases numbered 10, after V lost 5 bases and J lost 7 bases. The CDR3: CASSSNRGGREKLFF. CDR3 sequence (DNA): TGTGCCAGTAGTTCCAACAGGGGAGGACGTGAAAAACTGTTTTTT.

The gene calls are TRBV6-4 and TRBJ2-5; D is uncertain. The ends were cut back, 4 bases at V and 5 bases at J, with 11 bases in the middle. Per the germline V gene, CDR1 is MRHNA and CDR2 is SNTAGT. The CDR3 is 13 residues long. The CDR3 coding sequence is TGTGCCAGCAGTGCCAGCTTAGGCGAGACCCAGTACTTC. It is translated as CASSASLGETQYF.

This clonotype was observed a handful of times. V and J are TRBV7-2 and TRBJ2-1; D possibly corresponds to TRBD1 (6 bases). CDR1 is SGHTA and CDR2 is FQGNSA in the germline V gene. V was cut by 4 bases and J by 7 bases, with 17 bases left in between. The CDR3 consists of 15 residues. CDR3: CASSSQGTIGNEQFF. The CDR3 coding sequence is TGTGCCAGCAGCTCACAGGGTACAATCGGAAATGAGCAGTTCTTC. Full variable domain (outside the CDR3, taken from reference TRBV7-2 and TRBJ2-1): GAGVSQSPSNKVTEKGKDVELRCDPISGHTALYWYRQSLGQGLEFLIYFQGNSAPDKSGLPSDRFSAERTGGSVSTLTIQRTQQEDSAVYLCASSSQGTIGNEQFFGPGTRLTVL.

This chain joins TRBV27 and TRBJ2-2; 8 bases are shared with TRBD2. The CDR3 is made up of 14 amino acids. V shed 6 bases, J shed 4 bases, and the junction held 4 bases outside the gene matches. From germline, CDR1 is MNHEY and CDR2 SMNVEV (reference sequence). The CDR3 nucleotides read TGTGCCAGCAGATGGGCGGGGGGCACCGGGGAGCTGTTTTTT. Translated, it gives CASRWAGGTGELFF.

This clonotype occurred once. The chain carries TRBV19 and TRBJ2-7; the match to TRBD2 covers 14 bases. Per germline, CDR1 LNHDA and CDR2 SQIVND (reference sequence). V lost 8 bases, J lost 7 bases, and 10 bases stayed unmatched. This CDR3 comprises 15 residues. Written as DNA, the CDR3 is TGTGCCAGTCAGGGAGGGACTAGCGGGAGATATGAGCAGTACTTC. Its protein is CASQGGTSGRYEQYF.

By proportion, this clonotype is medium-sized. Here the CDR3 reads CAWRSGQPGYTF. Here the CDR3 DNA reads TGTGCCTGGAGGTCGGGACAGCCTGGCTACACCTTC. V is TRBV30 and J is TRBJ1-2; 7 bases match TRBD1. Germline-derived CDR1 and CDR2 are GTSNPN and SVGIG (reference sequence). V was clipped by 3 bases and J by 7 bases; unmatched bases: 5. The CDR3 is made up of 12 amino acids.

Sample share makes this clonotype large. The V and J genes are TRBV19 and TRBJ2-1; 8 nucleotides line up with TRBD1. The CDR3 runs to 14 residues. V dropped 7 bases and J dropped 6; count of bases not matched to a gene: 8. CDR1 and CDR2 (germline): LNHDA, SQIVND (reference sequence). The CDR3 here is CASTRTGFGNEQFF. CDR3 sequence (DNA): TGTGCCAGTACAAGGACAGGGTTCGGCAATGAGCAGTTCTTC.

The chain combines TRBV19 with TRBJ1-1; 8 positions match TRBD1. Germline trimming cut 5 bases from V and 10 bases from J; bases unmatched to any gene: 12. CDR1 is LNHDA, CDR2 SQIVND, per germline (reference sequence). This CDR3 is 14 amino acids long. This CDR3 is CASSARQGREAAFF. The CDR3 coding sequence is TGTGCCAGTAGTGCCCGACAGGGGCGGGAGGCAGCTTTCTTT.

The chain joins TRBV20-1 to TRBJ2-2; D remains ambiguous. This CDR3 region has 14 residues. Germline CDR1 reads DFQATT; CDR2 reads SNEGSKA (reference sequence). Trimming cost V 3 bases and J 1 base, with 9 bases left between them. Here the CDR3 reads CSASRQQNTGELFF. CDR3 DNA: TGCAGTGCTAGTAGGCAACAGAACACCGGGGAGCTGTTTTTT.

This chain links TRBV9 with TRBJ2-1; weak D call: TRBD1 (6 bases). CDR1 and CDR2 from the germline V gene are SGDLS and YYNGEE. CDR3 length equals 15 residues. Trimming cost V 4 bases and J 8 bases, with 19 bases left between them. CDR3 sequence (DNA): TGTGCCAGCAGCCCGTCACAGGGTTACGTGCATGAGCAGTTCTTC. It is translated as CASSPSQGYVHEQFF.

This clonotype was detected only a few times. This sequence joins TRBV18 and TRBJ1-6; D uncertain. V gave up 2 bases and J gave up 8 bases, with 13 bases separating them. From germline, CDR1 is KGHSH and CDR2 LQKENI. The CDR3 has 15 residues. Here the CDR3 DNA reads TGTGCCAGCTCACCATCCATAGGAATGGATTCACCCCTCCACTTT. It specifies CASSPSIGMDSPLHF.

This clonotype is medium-sized. The chain is built from TRBV30 and TRBJ2-1; 13 bases fit TRBD2. The CDR3 runs 14 residues. The ends lost 8 bases at V and 10 bases at J; junction bases unmatched: 11. From germline, CDR1 is GTSNPN and CDR2 SVGIG (reference sequence). DNA of the CDR3: TGTGCCCGGCGACTAGCGGGAGGAAGGGGGGAGCAGTTCTTC. Protein product: CARRLAGGRGEQFF.